The source of this T cell receptor beta chain is a study of blood T cell repertoires in COVID-19. At the level of the study: COVID-19 samples, acute and convalescent, were from the United States, Italy and Spain. In each case, the material was cDNA or gDNA derived from T cells, B-cell-depleted T cells, or PBMCs.

The V gene's germline CDR1 is KGHSH and CDR2 LQKENI. V gave up 8 bases and J gave up 4 bases, with 15 bases separating them. This CDR3 has 13 residues. TCRdb's copy holds only in-frame clones and misses some; the assay was immunoSEQ multiplex PCR. This sample has 150,000 or so clones; roughly four fifths occur once, and the top ten carry 4%. This TCR came from a woman in her fifties or sixties with acute or convalescent COVID-19. Sequenced sample: peripheral blood. The chain carries TRBV18 and TRBJ2-7, with no clear D. The DNA for the CDR3 is TGTGCCAGCACCCCGGCCCCAGGTTACGAGCAGTACTTC. This translates into CASTPAPGYEQYF.